This TCR beta chain is drawn from a study of T cell changes during pregnancy in multiple sclerosis. The repertoire was sequenced with immunoSEQ multiplex PCR; TCRdb's copy has only in-frame clones and lacks some. The table includes around 45,000 clones, about nine tenths detected once. The CDR3 has 17 residues. Germline V gives CDR1 KGHSY, CDR2 FQNENV. Trimming stripped 1 base from V and 3 bases from J, with 18 bases between. The receptor comes from a female donor with multiple sclerosis, enrolled in a pregnancy study. The sample consisted of CD4+ T cells from peripheral blood mononuclear cells, taken before pregnancy. The chain is built from TRBV16 and TRBJ1-1, with D possibly being TRBD1 (5 bases). DNA for the CDR3: TGTGCCAGCAGCCAATTGGGCTCGGGGGGAATTGACACTGAAGCTTTCTTT. This codes for CASSQLGSGGIDTEAFF.